This record covers a single T cell receptor (beta chain). No antigen is known for it. The sample is drawn from a study of lymphopenia after photon versus proton radiotherapy. Study-level points and caveats: In patients who died, overall survival fell as post-nadir TCR diversity dropped more. Survival link was tested only in deceased patients; proton benefit remains a possibility. Under photons, naive T cells and diversity fell while effector/memory populations rose. After the lymphocyte nadir, photon-treated repertoires showed oligoclonal expansion, especially of CD8+ Temra cells.

The method was immunoSEQ multiplex PCR; TCRdb's version includes in-frame clones alone and lacks a portion of them. The data contain about 29,000 clones, approximately 86% of them singletons. The CDR3 contains 16 residues. Germline assignment: CDR1 MNHNY and CDR2 SVGAGI (reference sequence). J lost 3 bases, V lost 2 bases, and 6 bases had no gene match. Sequenced material: peripheral blood, taken from a patient treated with proton-based radiotherapy. The sequence came from a woman in her sixties with cholangiocarcinoma. Some clones in this sample may be carry-over from other donors' samples. V is TRBV6-6 and J is TRBJ2-7, with 11 bases lining up with TRBD2. In DNA, the CDR3 is TGTGCCAGCAGTTACCCGCCCGGACTAGCGGGCTACGAGCAGTACTTC. Amino acids: CASSYPPGLAGYEQYF.